This T cell receptor (beta chain) was identified during a study of identical twins. Study-wide results and limits: The models systematically underestimated how much out-of-frame TCR alpha was shared in monozygotic twins.

This clonotype was counted only a few times. Its antigen is unknown. Trimming took 7 bases from V and 5 from J, leaving 8 bases between them. The CDR3 contains 12 residues. Germline V gene sequence: CDR1 MDHEN, CDR2 SYDVKM. TCRdb reprocessed the 5' RACE reads with MiXCR, giving one entry per CDR3 protein. The profile shows hundreds of thousands of distinct CDR3 sequences, roughly 7% of them singletons. These data were also reused for a study on yellow fever vaccine responses in identical twins.

The chain carries TRBV28 and TRBJ2-2; either TRBD1 or TRBD2 may supply D (5 bases each). The sequence came from a woman aged 18-29 years in good health. Sequences were obtained from memory (CD45RO+) T cells sorted from blood. The CDR3 loop is CASMGVTGELFF. In nucleotides, the CDR3 is TGTGCCAGCATGGGGGTAACCGGGGAGCTGTTTTTT.